The 20 T cell receptor beta chains below all came from one sample that was sequenced in a study of cytomegalovirus exposure and HLA in healthy donors. Clones were read by immunoSEQ multiplex PCR, and TCRdb kept only the in-frame ones, dropping some. Seen here are fewer than 70,000 clones, approximately 95% observed once, and the top ten hold under 6.5%. The specimen sequenced was PBMCs. The receptors were sampled from a woman younger than 35 in good health and CMV-seropositive.

This clone occurred once. The chain is built from TRBV11-2 and TRBJ2-1; 7 bases map to TRBD2. V lost 5 bases, J lost 6 bases, and 16 bases stayed unmatched. Germline V gene data show CDR1 as SGHAT and CDR2 as FQNNGV. The CDR3 has 17 amino acids. Here the CDR3 DNA reads TGTGCCAGCAGCCCACACGGTTGGGCTAGCGGCACCAATGAGCAGTTCTTC. Translation: CASSPHGWASGTNEQFF.

This sequence joins TRBV7-8 and TRBJ2-7, with 13 bases fitting TRBD2. The CDR3 extends over 18 amino acids. From germline, CDR1 is SGHVS and CDR2 FQNEAQ. Trimming cost V 5 bases and J 2 bases; bases outside gene matches: 12. For the CDR3, the DNA is TGTGCCAGCAGCCCTTCCGGGACTAGCGGGACTCTACCCTACGAGCAGTACTTC. As protein: CASSPSGTSGTLPYEQYF.

This clone came up once. V usage is TRBV6-1 and J usage is TRBJ1-5; D is unclear. CDR3 length equals 12 residues. Per the germline V gene, CDR1 is MNHNS and CDR2 is SASEGT. Trimming removed 2 bases at V and 11 bases at J, with 10 bases between. CDR3 nucleotide sequence: TGTGCCAGCAGTGAAACACCTAGGTCCCAGCATTTT. Protein product: CASSETPRSQHF.

J is TRBJ2-7 and V is TRBV29-1; D unresolved. CDR1 is SQVTM and CDR2 is ANQGSEA in the germline V gene. V dropped 5 bases and J dropped 5 bases, with 13 bases sitting between them. The CDR3 runs to 12 residues. CDR3 sequence reads: CSVRKEYNEQYF. The CDR3, as DNA: TGCAGCGTTAGGAAGGAGTATAACGAGCAGTACTTC.

The V gene is TRBV5-1, the J gene TRBJ2-2; 9 bases are a match to TRBD1. The CDR3 runs 14 residues. The V gene's germline CDR1 is SGHRS and CDR2 YFSETQ. V dropped 4 bases and J dropped 3; count of bases not matched to a gene: 1. Here the CDR3 reads CASSRDRDTGELFF. The CDR3 DNA reads as TGCGCCAGCAGCCGGGACAGGGACACCGGGGAGCTGTTTTTT.

V and J are TRBV6-5 and TRBJ1-5, with D possibly being TRBD1 (6 bases). Between the trimmed V and J ends, which lost 0 bases and 6 bases, there was a span of 9 bases. The CDR3 is 14 residues long. In germline, CDR1 is MNHEY, CDR2 SVGAGI. CDR3 in amino acids: CASSYSQGSQPQHF. CDR3 coding DNA: TGTGCCAGCAGTTACTCTCAGGGGAGTCAGCCCCAGCATTTT.

The CDR3 region has the DNA TGTGCCAGCAGCAAAGGACAGGGAGGTACCGGGGAGCTGTTTTTT. This encodes CASSKGQGGTGELFF. This chain connects TRBV21-1 to TRBJ2-2; the D call in the table, TRBD1, was not verified against the DNA. TRBV21-1 is tagged as a pseudogene. There are 15 residues in the CDR3.

The chain has TRBV10-3 and TRBJ1-3; D is unresolved. Germline V gene sequence: CDR1 ENHRY, CDR2 SYGVKD. Between the trimmed V and J ends, which lost 4 bases and 1 base, there was a span of 11 bases. This CDR3 spans 15 amino acids. CDR3 sequence: CAISANTDSGNTIYF. DNA for the CDR3: TGTGCCATCAGTGCAAATACAGATTCTGGAAACACCATATATTTT.

V gene TRBV5-1 combines with J gene TRBJ2-5, with 11 bases that match TRBD2. V lost 4 bases, J lost 4 bases, and 6 bases stayed unmatched. The CDR3 totals 15 residues. CDR1 is SGHRS and CDR2 is YFSETQ in the germline V gene. CDR3 sequence (DNA): TGCGCCAGCAGCACCTTAGCGGGAGGGGCAGAGACCCAGTACTTC. It is translated as CASSTLAGGAETQYF.

The chain has TRBV12-5 and TRBJ1-5; 10 bases agree with TRBD1. There are 14 residues in the CDR3. J was trimmed by 5 bases and V by 4 bases; bases with no gene match: 2. Germline V gene sequence: CDR1 LGHNT, CDR2 FRNRAP. CDR3 in amino acids: CASGWGTGDQPQHF. Here the CDR3 DNA reads TGTGCTAGTGGTTGGGGGACAGGGGATCAGCCCCAGCATTTT. Together with reference TRBV12-5 and TRBJ1-5, the CDR3 gives the full variable domain: DARVTQTPRHKVTEMGQEVTMRCQPILGHNTVFWYRQTMMQGLELLAYFRNRAPLDDSGMPKDRFSAEMPDATLATLKIQPSEPRDSAVYFCASGWGTGDQPQHFGDGTRLSIL.

This sequence joins TRBV9 and TRBJ2-5; TRBD2 matches at 8 bases. Germline assignment: CDR1 SGDLS and CDR2 YYNGEE. CDR3 length equals 16 residues. J lost 4 bases, V lost 0 bases, and 8 bases had no gene match. The CDR3 nucleotides read TGTGCCAGCAGCGTAGCCGGGGGGGCGGTGGGAGAGACCCAGTACTTC. Its protein product is CASSVAGGAVGETQYF. The whole variable domain, filled in from reference TRBV9 and TRBJ2-5, reads DSGVTQTPKHLITATGQRVTLRCSPRSGDLSVYWYQQSLDQGLQFLIQYYNGEERAKGNILERFSAQQFPDLHSELNLSSLELGDSALYFCASSVAGGAVGETQYFGPGTRLLVL.

This clone was recorded a few times. The chain combines TRBV7-2 with TRBJ2-7; TRBD1 aligns across 8 bases. The CDR3 is made up of 14 amino acids. J gave up 5 bases and V 4 bases, and 7 bases lay outside the gene matches. CDR1 is SGHTA, CDR2 FQGNSA, per germline. This chain's CDR3 is CASSSDREIHEQYF. The CDR3 coding sequence is TGTGCCAGCAGCTCGGACAGGGAAATACACGAGCAGTACTTC.

The rearrangement joins TRBV30 to TRBJ1-2; the D is unclear. The CDR3 loop spans 15 amino acids. CDR1 and CDR2 (germline): GTSNPN, SVGIG (reference sequence). Trimming took 2 bases from V and 7 from J, leaving 20 bases between them. The CDR3 nucleotides are TGTGCCTGGAGTCTCAGGAATGCCAGGATTTTTGGCTACACCTTC. Its translation is CAWSLRNARIFGYTF. The full variable domain, its missing parts supplied by reference TRBV30 and TRBJ1-2, is SQTIHQWPATLVQPVGSPLSLECTVEGTSNPNLYWYRQAAGRGLQLLFYSVGIGQISSEVPQNLSASRPQDRQFILSSKKLLLSDSGFYLCAWSLRNARIFGYTFGSGTRLTVV.

The chain uses TRBV25-1 and TRBJ2-1, with D perhaps matching TRBD2 (5 bases). Deletions cut 3 bases from V and 3 bases from J, with 9 bases between. Germline values: CDR1 MGHDK, CDR2 SYGVNS. This CDR3 region has 14 residues. The CDR3: CASSERVFYNEQFF. The CDR3 DNA is TGTGCCAGCAGTGAGCGGGTTTTCTACAATGAGCAGTTCTTC.

The chain joins TRBV4-1 to TRBJ2-5; 9 positions match TRBD2. CDR3 length: 16 amino acids. Trimming removed 6 bases from V and 3 bases from J; junction bases left unmatched: 11. Germline V CDR1 and CDR2: MGHRA, YSYEKL. The CDR3 loop reads CASRSLTSGKKETQYF. The CDR3 DNA sequence: TGCGCCAGCAGAAGCTTGACTAGCGGAAAAAAAGAGACCCAGTACTTC.

The chain employs TRBV7-7 and TRBJ2-5; D uncertain. Germline V lookup: CDR1 SSHAT, CDR2 FNYEAQ (reference sequence). The CDR3 sequence is 12 residues long. The germline V and J ends were trimmed by 5 bases and 5 bases, with 9 bases remaining between them. CDR3 in amino acids: CASSPTRETQYF. DNA of the CDR3: TGTGCCAGCAGCCCCACTCGGGAGACCCAGTACTTC.

The J gene is TRBJ2-2, the V gene TRBV7-2, with 10 bases aligning to TRBD2. The ends lost 2 bases at V and 6 bases at J; junction bases unmatched: 6. This CDR3 contains 16 residues. In germline, CDR1 is SGHTA, CDR2 FQGNSA. For the CDR3, the DNA is TGTGCCAGCAGCTTAAGCGGGGGGGCCTTGGCCGGGGAGCTGTTTTTT. Its translation: CASSLSGGALAGELFF. The full variable domain, in which reference TRBV7-2 and TRBJ2-2 provide the parts outside the CDR3, is GAGVSQSPSNKVTEKGKDVELRCDPISGHTALYWYRQSLGQGLEFLIYFQGNSAPDKSGLPSDRFSAERTGGSVSTLTIQRTQQEDSAVYLCASSLSGGALAGELFFGEGSRLTVL.

This rearrangement joins TRBV28 to TRBJ1-1; D not certain. Germline lookup yields CDR1 MDHEN and CDR2 SYDVKM. The CDR3 consists of 11 residues. Trimming cost V 5 bases and J 6 bases, with 7 bases left between them. The CDR3 nucleotides read TGTGCCAGCAGTGCGTTTGCTGAAGCTTTCTTT. Translated, it gives CASSAFAEAFF.

The chain carries TRBV28 and TRBJ2-5; 13 bases fit TRBD2. This CDR3 is 17 amino acids long. Germline lookup yields CDR1 MDHEN and CDR2 SYDVKM. The V gene end was trimmed by 2 bases and the J gene end by 0 bases; junction bases not matched to a gene: 3. The CDR3 protein is CASSLGTSGAHQETQYF. The CDR3 DNA follows: TGTGCCAGCAGTTTAGGGACTAGCGGGGCTCACCAAGAGACCCAGTACTTC.

V is TRBV2 and J is TRBJ2-5; 7 bases match TRBD1. The CDR3 sequence is 18 residues long. Looked up from germline, CDR1 is SNHLY and CDR2 is FYNNEI. V gave up 8 bases and J gave up 6 bases; unmatched junction bases: 24. CDR3 coding DNA: TGTGCCAGCGTCCCAGAGCCGGCGACAGGGTTGTCTATAAAGACCCAGTACTTC. Its translation is CASVPEPATGLSIKTQYF.